The clone carrying this T cell receptor (beta chain) has only one observation. A read error is the likely source, as a far larger clone sits one nucleotide away. In this CDR3 the conserved last residue, phenylalanine or tryptophan, is missing, so a read error is likely. Germline-derived CDR1 and CDR2 are ENHRY and SYGVKD. Between the trimmed V and J ends, which lost 6 bases and 3 bases, there was a span of 9 bases. This CDR3 comprises 13 residues. Repertoires were generated with immunoSEQ multiplex PCR, while TCRdb's copy carries only in-frame clones and drops some. The table includes about half a million clones, almost 80% detected once. This sample was taken from a study of shared clonotypes between healthy human individuals.

Sequenced input: PBMCs. The chain uses TRBV10-3 and TRBJ1-5, with D possibly being TRBD1 (6 bases). The receptor's source is a woman in her 40s in good health. Some clones in this sample may be carry-over from other donors' samples. The CDR3 coding sequence is TGTGCCATCAGCCGGGACAACAATCAGCCCCAGCATGTT. Amino acids: CAISRDNNQPQHV.